The clone carrying this T cell receptor beta chain was picked up many times. The antigen is unknown. The sample is drawn from a study of metastatic and nonmetastatic thyroid tumors. Findings of the study overall: TCR beta diversity was reportedly significantly higher in malignant thyroid tumors than benign nodules, in blood and tumor.

TCRdb re-analyzed the PCR reads through MiXCR. The repertoire consists of around 40,000 clones, with roughly 13% occurring once and the leading ten covering 8% to 10%. V was shortened by 5 bases and J by 4 bases, with 11 bases between the two germline ends. The CDR3 length is 13 residues. Germline loops: CDR1 SGHVS, CDR2 FNYEAQ. Patients were all untreated before their thyroid surgery. The sequence came from a female donor with papillary thyroid cancer or a benign thyroid nodule (not recorded which). Some clones in this sample may be carry-over from other donors' samples. Sequenced input: blood. The chain employs TRBV7-6 and TRBJ1-1, with D unresolved. CDR3 in amino acids: CASSVTGSTEAFF. CDR3 coding DNA: TGTGCCAGCAGCGTGACCGGGAGCACTGAAGCTTTCTTT.